This T cell receptor (beta chain) was recorded in a study of human T cells and chemical hapten exposure listed by TCRdb under 2021. For the wider study: For sensitization, 2% DPC in acetone was applied to a 2 cm by 2 cm area of upper inner arm skin. Blood for TCR sequencing was provided by twenty-nine alopecia patients at one to four time points (pre-sensitization, 2, 6 and 24 weeks). Patch tests used Finn chambers with 0.01% DPC on the upper back, scored after 6 days by International Contact Dermatitis Research Group standards. Blood samples were taken from patients before sensitization (week 0) and at 2, 6 and about 24 weeks after DPC sensitization. Most of the patients in the cohort were female, and the cohort covered alopecia areata with under or over 50% scalp involvement, alopecia totalis and alopecia universalis. The libraries were sequenced as a pool, and the TCR yield per sample differed mostly because of small variations in library volumes within the pool. Peripheral blood TCR repertoire changes were tracked in vivo in alopecia patients during primary and secondary sensitization to the hapten diphenylcyclopropenone (DPC). Throughout the study period of roughly 24 weeks, patients also received therapeutic DPC doses to the scalp every week.

CDR1 SGHRS and CDR2 YFSETQ are derived from the germline V gene. The CDR3 holds 15 amino acids from the cysteine to the phenylalanine. Left in the record is the CDR3 DNA by itself, 45 bases read in frame from the first base. A distance of 9 bases separates the germline ends of V and J, which lose 0 bases and 1 base respectively. Library preparation used RACE. Sequencing took place on a NextSeq 500. Library preparation attached unique molecular identifiers to individual cDNA molecules for quantitative, reproducible TCR counting. From each blood RNA sample, both TCR alpha and TCR beta chains were sequenced. Per the authors' processing: Samples had a median of about 90,000 TCRs, with a range from roughly 20,000 to 690,600. The Decombinator software suite was used to annotate V, J and CDR3 in the TCR reads. To make PS versus PT1 abundance plots, every sample was subsampled to the same number of TCRs (28,000). Expanded TCRs were defined as absent before sensitization and observed at least eight times at the 2-week time point. TCRdb ran its own pipeline on the public reads, namely fastp trimming at Q25 and MiXCR clone calling, and kept in-frame beta chains. Rows merge per CDR3 protein into single entries with the most common DNA and genes. TCRdb, not the original authors, processed these V and J calls. The sample contains roughly 160,000 distinct CDR3 sequences, roughly 15% of them found a single time. The ten largest clones take up 1.7% of the sample.

About this clonotype itself: Its antigen remains undetermined. The input lacks base qualities; no much larger clone sits a single base away.

The time point label for this specimen denotes: patch test 1, 2 weeks after DPC sensitization. Per the publication, the treatment or condition label means: therapeutic diphenylcyclopropenone sensitization with weekly scalp DPC. At each patch-test visit, blood was drawn before the patch test was applied. Patients were eligible if aged 18 to 70, diagnosed with alopecia and judged suitable for DPC therapy, and pregnant patients were excluded. Total RNA was extracted from unfractionated whole blood collected in Tempus Blood RNA tubes. Study-wide findings and limitations: Repeated subsampling changed both the strength of the expansion versus patch-test correlation and the threshold at which that correlation became significant. Patch test score correlated positively with the number of PT1 expanded TCRs, reaching significance at thresholds 8, 16 and 32 but not at 4. Alopecia, a presumed autoimmune disease, was present in all patients, so the immune response of the patients might differ from that of healthy individuals. Expanded TCRs formed significantly more large CDR3 similarity clusters than pre-sensitization or healthy control sets, consistent with antigen-driven responses. The number of TCRs above 1 in 1000 frequency did not change with DPC sensitization; there was no evidence of global repertoire structure alterations.

The starting material was whole blood, obtained in connection with sensitization to the hapten diphenylcyclopropenone (DPC). The chain couples TRBV5-1 to TRBJ2-3, and perhaps TRBD1 as D gene, on 5 matching bases. The origin of this receptor is a woman aged 25-40 years with alopecia areata. Some clones in this sample may be carry-over from other donors' samples. The CDR3 has the sequence CASSLGQTRTDTQYF. The DNA sequence is TGCGCCAGCAGCTTGGGACAGACCCGCACAGATACGCAGTATTTT.